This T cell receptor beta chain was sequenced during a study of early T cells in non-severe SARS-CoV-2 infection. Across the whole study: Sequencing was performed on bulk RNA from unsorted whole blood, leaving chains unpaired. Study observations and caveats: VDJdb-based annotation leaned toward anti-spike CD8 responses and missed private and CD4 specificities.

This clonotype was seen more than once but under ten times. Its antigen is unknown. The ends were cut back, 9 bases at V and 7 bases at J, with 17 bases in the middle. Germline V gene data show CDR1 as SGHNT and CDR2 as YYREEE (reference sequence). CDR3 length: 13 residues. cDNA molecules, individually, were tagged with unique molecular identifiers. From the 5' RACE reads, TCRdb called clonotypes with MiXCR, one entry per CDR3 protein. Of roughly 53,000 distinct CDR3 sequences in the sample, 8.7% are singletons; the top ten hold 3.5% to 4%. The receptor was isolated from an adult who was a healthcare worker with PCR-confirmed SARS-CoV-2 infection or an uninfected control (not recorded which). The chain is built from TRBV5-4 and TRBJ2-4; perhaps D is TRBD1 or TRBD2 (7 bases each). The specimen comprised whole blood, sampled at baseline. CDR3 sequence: CATSTGEGNIQYF. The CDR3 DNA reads TGTGCCACCTCAACAGGGGAGGGGAACATTCAGTACTTC.